This is a list of T cell receptor beta chains from one sample in a study of tumor and adjacent non-tumor tissue in lung cancer. TCRdb reprocessed the multiplex PCR reads with MiXCR, giving one entry per CDR3 protein. The top ten clones hold about 40% of a sample with approximately 100,000 distinct CDR3 sequences, roughly 77% of them seen once. Sequencing used lung tumor tissue. Source of these receptors: a woman aged 60 to 75 with non-small cell lung cancer. The CDR3 runs from the conserved cysteine through the conserved F or W. The D gene is left open where the match is weak. Only part of the rows carry a size: once, few, many, or a class if the clone is expanded.

j_call d_call clone_size v_call cdr3_aa cdr3_nt
TRBJ1-3 . . TRBV11-3 CATREDSRDAIYF TGTGCTACCCGGGAGGACTCTAGAGACGCCATATATTTT
TRBJ2-3 . . TRBV10-1 CASSDSTSRRGGDTQYF TGCGCCAGCAGTGACTCCACTAGCAGGAGGGGCGGGGATACGCAGTATTTT
TRBJ1-2 TRBD1 . TRBV11-3 CASSLDGRQGYTF TGTGCCAGCAGCTTAGATGGAAGACAGGGCTACACATTC
TRBJ2-2 . . TRBV5-6 CASSLGLLIGITGELFF TGTGCCAGCAGCTTGGGGCTACTAATCGGGATCACCGGGGAGCTGTTTTTT
TRBJ2-5 . once TRBV29-1 CSVVLPVHQETQYF TGCAGCGTTGTGCTGCCAGTGCACCAAGAGACCCAGTACTTC
TRBJ2-3 TRBD2 many TRBV6-5 CASSRRGGPTDTQYF TGTGCCAGCAGTCGGCGGGGGGGACCGACAGATACGCAGTATTTT
TRBJ2-1 . . TRBV11-3 CAGTGASYNEQFF TGTGCCGGCACGGGAGCGTCCTACAATGAGCAGTTCTTC
TRBJ2-2 . . TRBV20-1 CSASVTQGTVVTGELFF TGCAGTGCAAGTGTTACGCAGGGAACTGTGGTCACCGGTGAGCTGTTTTTT
TRBJ1-1 . . TRBV29-1 CSADSLNMNTEAFF TGCAGTGCTGACAGTCTGAACATGAACACTGAAGCTTTCTTT
TRBJ2-1 . . TRBV20-1 CSAYRQRIYNEQFF TGCAGTGCTTACCGTCAAAGGATCTACAATGAGCAGTTCTTC
TRBJ2-3 . once TRBV7-8 CARSLADSLRDTQYF TGTGCCAGGAGCTTAGCAGACTCCTTGAGGGATACGCAGTATTTT
TRBJ2-1 TRBD1 few TRBV4-3 CDSRVDRGYNEQFF TGCGACAGCAGGGTTGACAGGGGTTACAATGAGCAGTTCTTC
TRBJ2-7 . . TRBV20-1 CNTILEGGLGEQYF TGCAATACTATACTAGAGGGGGGCCTGGGTGAGCAGTACTTC
TRBJ2-2 . . TRBV20-1 CTTRSNTGELFF TGCACTACTAGATCTAACACCGGGGAGCTGTTTTTT
TRBJ2-7 . . TRBV11-2 CASCYGTNGSYEQYF TGTGCCAGCTGCTACGGCACTAACGGGAGCTACGAGCAGTACTTC
TRBJ2-1 TRBD2 . TRBV20-1 CSAPFATSGAGGYNEQFF TGCAGTGCGCCGTTCGCAACAAGTGGGGCGGGGGGATACAATGAACAGTTCTTC
TRBJ1-1 . once TRBV11-1 CTSSRDRNTGVFF TGTACCAGCAGCCGGGACCGCAACACTGGAGTTTTCTTT
TRBJ2-7 TRBD2 once TRBV11-3 CASSLRGVSYEQYF TGTGCCAGCAGCTTACGGGGGGTCTCCTACGAGCAGTACTTC
TRBJ1-5 . . TRBV6-1 CTSSEGKTAGSNQPQHF TGTACCAGCAGTGAGGGTAAGACGGCGGGCAGCAATCAGCCCCAACATTTT
TRBJ2-7 TRBD2 . TRBV20-1 CSARQLAGVLERYF TGCAGTGCTAGACAACTAGCGGGAGTCCTCGAGCGGTACTTC
TRBJ2-7 . many TRBV10-2 CASSERGNEQYF TGCGCCAGCAGTGAACGGGGGAACGAGCAGTACTTC
TRBJ2-1 TRBD1 . TRBV20-1 CSALVQGYTYNEQFF TGCAGTGCACTGGTACAGGGGTATACCTACAATGAGCAGTTCTTC
TRBJ2-5 TRBD1 . TRBV6-2/TRBV6-3 CTSSRAGGQQETQYF TGTACCAGCAGTAGGGCTGGGGGACAGCAAGAGACCCAGTACTTC
TRBJ2-3 TRBD2 . TRBV10-1 CASSDSASGRSGDTQCF TGCGCCAGCAGTGACTCCGCTAGCGGGCGGAGCGGGGATACGCAATGTTTT
TRBJ2-1 . . TRBV11-2 CATRDRGGSYIEQFF TGTGCCACCCGAGACCGAGGAGGCTCCTACATTGAGCAGTTCTTC
TRBJ1-4 TRBD1 . TRBV6-5 CASSRDHRGGEKPFF TGTGCCAGCAGCCGTGACCACAGGGGAGGTGAAAAACCGTTTTTT
TRBJ2-3 TRBD2 . TRBV11-2 CAGSLGLVTDTQYF TGTGCCGGCAGCCTGGGACTAGTTACAGATACGCAGTATTTT
TRBJ2-7 . . TRBV11-3 CANSLDTGTYEYYF TGTGCCAACAGCTTAGACACGGGAACCTACGAGTACTACTTC
TRBJ1-1 . . TRBV20-1 CSARSNTEAFF TGCAGTGCCCGTTCGAACACTGAAGCTTTCTTT
TRBJ1-5 . . TRBV6-6 CASMVIDQSQHF TGTGCCAGCATGGTTATTGATCAGTCCCAGCATTTT
TRBJ1-5 . . TRBV20-1 CSASRDTRANQSQHF TGCAGTGCTAGTCGGGACACTCGGGCCAATCAGTCCCAGCATTTT